The 13 T cell receptor beta chains presented below share a single source sample, sequenced in a study of a mutant IDH1 vaccine in newly diagnosed glioma. For these receptors, no antigen is known. Time point: week 35, safety follow-up. The content of each vaccine dose was 300 ug of mutant IDH1 20-mer peptide, and topical imiquimod accompanied it. Sequencing used immunoSEQ multiplex PCR; TCRdb keeps in-frame clones, though not all of them. Among roughly 32,000 clones, roughly four fifths were seen once, and the ten largest hold less than 8.5%. The starting material was PBMCs, obtained from a glioma patient whose treatment included an IDH1 peptide vaccine. The receptors were sampled from a woman between 18 and 30 years old with glioma.

This clone was detected only a few times. The chain couples TRBV28 to TRBJ2-7; perhaps TRBD1 as D (5 bases). With 4 bases removed from V and 3 bases from J, the gap between germline ends came to 7 bases. The CDR3 runs 12 residues. Germline CDR1 is MDHEN and CDR2 is SYDVKM. The CDR3 is CASSSDNYEQYF. The CDR3 DNA sequence: TGTGCCAGCAGTTCGGACAACTACGAGCAGTACTTC. The whole variable domain, filled in from reference TRBV28 and TRBJ2-7, reads DVKVTQSSRYLVKRTGEKVFLECVQDMDHENMFWYRQDPGLGLRLIYFSYDVKMKEKGDIPEGYSVSREKKERFSLILESASTNQTSMYLCASSSDNYEQYFGPGTRLTVT.

This sequence joins TRBV7-8 and TRBJ1-1; 7 bases map to TRBD1. CDR3 length: 16 residues. V gave up 2 bases and J gave up 0 bases; unmatched junction bases: 6. From germline, CDR1 is SGHVS and CDR2 FQNEAQ. The CDR3 here is CASSLRQGDMNTEAFF. CDR3 sequence (DNA): TGTGCCAGCAGCTTACGACAGGGTGACATGAACACTGAAGCTTTCTTT.

The chain links TRBV30 to TRBJ1-5; 8 nucleotides match TRBD1. This CDR3 is built from 14 residues. From germline, CDR1 is GTSNPN and CDR2 SVGIG (reference sequence). V was clipped by 1 base and J by 4 bases; unmatched bases: 3. The CDR3 DNA follows: TGTGCCTGGAGTGAGTGGACAGGGAATCAGCCCCAGCATTTT. Translation gives CAWSEWTGNQPQHF. Full variable domain (rest looked up from reference TRBV30 and TRBJ1-5): SQTIHQWPATLVQPVGSPLSLECTVEGTSNPNLYWYRQAAGRGLQLLFYSVGIGQISSEVPQNLSASRPQDRQFILSSKKLLLSDSGFYLCAWSEWTGNQPQHFGDGTRLSIL.

The J gene is TRBJ2-1, the V gene TRBV5-4; 7 positions agree with TRBD1. This CDR3 comprises 15 residues. J was trimmed by 0 bases and V by 3 bases; bases with no gene match: 3. Germline assignment: CDR1 SGHNT and CDR2 YYREEE (reference sequence). CDR3 residues: CASSWDSSSYNEQFF. CDR3 nucleotide sequence: TGTGCCAGCAGCTGGGACAGTAGCTCCTACAATGAGCAGTTCTTC.

This sequence joins TRBV21-1 and TRBJ2-7; TRBD2 was called by the table and not checked on the DNA. TRBV21-1 is recorded as a pseudogene. CDR3 length equals 13 residues. The CDR3 protein is CASTPGEFHEQYF. CDR3 nucleotides: TGTGCCAGCACTCCCGGGGAGTTCCACGAGCAGTACTTC.

The V and J genes are TRBV5-6 and TRBJ2-3; weak D call: TRBD1 (6 bases). Trimming stripped 4 bases from V and 0 bases from J, with 12 bases between. The CDR3 length is 15 residues. Germline lookup yields CDR1 SGHDT and CDR2 YYEEEE. CDR3 amino acids: CASSGWTDSTDTQYF. The CDR3 region has the DNA TGTGCCAGCAGCGGTTGGACAGACAGCACAGATACGCAGTATTTT.

This chain uses TRBV28 with TRBJ2-7, with 8 positions matching TRBD1. CDR3 size: 15 residues. Germline CDR1 and CDR2: MDHEN and SYDVKM. The ends lost 7 bases at V and 4 bases at J; junction bases unmatched: 12. The CDR3 protein is CASKEDREGRYEQYF. CDR3 nucleotide sequence: TGTGCCAGCAAAGAGGACAGGGAAGGAAGGTACGAGCAGTACTTC.

This chain connects TRBV19 to TRBJ1-1; 8 bases are a match to TRBD1. Unmatched junction bases numbered 9, after V lost 10 bases and J lost 8 bases. CDR3 length: 12 residues. Germline-derived CDR1 and CDR2 are LNHDA and SQIVND (reference sequence). The CDR3 loop is CATKKGDREAFF. CDR3 bases: TGTGCCACAAAAAAAGGGGACAGGGAAGCTTTCTTT.

The V and J genes are TRBV9 and TRBJ2-1, with D tentatively TRBD2 (7 bases). Trimming stripped 0 bases from V and 0 bases from J, with 13 bases between. The CDR3 sequence is 17 residues long. Germline CDR1 and CDR2: SGDLS and YYNGEE. CDR3 protein: CASSVAGAGASYNEQFF. The CDR3 DNA is TGTGCCAGCAGCGTAGCTGGCGCGGGGGCCTCCTACAATGAGCAGTTCTTC.

The chain has TRBV9 and TRBJ2-3; D call uncertain. CDR3 length: 15 amino acids. The V end lost 3 bases, the J end lost 0 bases, and 11 bases lay between the germline ends. Germline CDR1 reads SGDLS; CDR2 reads YYNGEE. The CDR3 here is CASSAYSASTDTQYF. For the CDR3, the DNA is TGTGCCAGCAGCGCCTACAGCGCTAGCACAGATACGCAGTATTTT.

The sample holds a few counts of this clone. This chain links TRBV9 with TRBJ2-2; no clear D. In germline, CDR1 is SGDLS, CDR2 YYNGEE. V shed 2 bases and J shed 1 base, with 3 bases lying between them. This CDR3 is built from 13 residues. For the CDR3, the DNA is TGTGCCAGCAGCGTCCGGAACACCGGGGAGCTGTTTTTT. Protein: CASSVRNTGELFF.

The chain is built from TRBV28 and TRBJ1-2; D gene ambiguous. This CDR3 is 15 amino acids long. Germline V lookup: CDR1 MDHEN, CDR2 SYDVKM. The ends were cut back, 6 bases at V and 5 bases at J, with 19 bases in the middle. The CDR3 DNA reads TGTGCCAGCAGGGGGAGGGCGTCCATGGGTTATGGCTACACCTTC. The encoded protein is CASRGRASMGYGYTF.

This clone was observed a single time. The chain employs TRBV5-5 and TRBJ1-2; TRBD1 agrees at 9 bases. Germline lookup yields CDR1 SGHKS and CDR2 YYEKEE (reference sequence). This CDR3 comprises 16 residues. Unmatched junction bases numbered 13, after V lost 3 bases and J lost 7 bases. CDR3 in amino acids: CASSSLQGAFLSGYTF. Here the CDR3 DNA reads TGTGCCAGCAGCTCGCTACAGGGGGCTTTCCTATCTGGCTACACCTTC.